Below are 14 T cell receptor beta chains sequenced from a single sample in a study of CD8+ T cells in alopecia areata. RNA, once extracted, was reverse transcribed into cDNA for use as the sequencing template. The protocol was immunoSEQ multiplex PCR, while the TCRdb copy is restricted to in-frame clones and leaves out a portion. The sample shows almost 250,000 clones, roughly two thirds of them seen only once. The specimen was CD4+ T cells sorted from blood, collected at week 0. The receptor source for this set is a human donor with alopecia areata.

J is TRBJ2-5 and V is TRBV7-2; no clear D. The CDR3 covers 14 residues. CDR1 and CDR2 from the germline V gene are SGHTA and FQGNSA. Trimming pared 2 bases from V and 5 bases from J, leaving 12 bases between. The CDR3 DNA sequence: TGTGCCAGCAGCTTACGTGGGGTTAGGGAGACCCAGTACTTC. Protein product: CASSLRGVRETQYF.

The chain recombines TRBV14 with TRBJ1-2; tentative D call: TRBD1 (6 bases). Trimming took 0 bases from V and 4 from J, leaving 12 bases between them. Per germline, CDR1 SGHDN and CDR2 FVKESK. CDR3 length equals 15 residues. The CDR3 here is CASSQEGGPVYGYTF. The CDR3, as DNA: TGTGCCAGCAGCCAAGAAGGGGGGCCTGTCTATGGCTACACCTTC.

The rearrangement uses TRBV9 and TRBJ1-1, with D hard to call. The CDR3 consists of 15 residues. The ends were cut back, 4 bases at V and 4 bases at J, with 17 bases in the middle. The germline gives CDR1 SGDLS, CDR2 YYNGEE. CDR3 DNA sequence: TGTGCCAGCAGCCAGTCAGTGGCAGGTCCCACTGAAGCTTTCTTT. Translation: CASSQSVAGPTEAFF.

The CDR3 loop reads CASSQDREWLGDTQYF. Written as DNA, the CDR3 is TGCGCCAGCAGCCAAGATCGAGAGTGGCTGGGGGATACGCAGTATTTT. The chain combines TRBV4-3 with TRBJ2-3, with no clear D. The CDR3 sequence is 16 residues long. CDR1 and CDR2 from the germline V gene are LGHNA and YSLEER. V lost 0 bases and J lost 6, with 16 bases in between.

CDR3: CASSLAQGLNTEAFF. The CDR3 region has the DNA TGTGCCAGCAGTTTAGCGCAGGGGTTGAACACTGAAGCTTTCTTT. V and J are TRBV27 and TRBJ1-1; weak D call: TRBD1 (6 bases). The V end was cut by 2 bases, the J end by 0 bases, with 10 bases between. CDR3 length equals 15 residues. Per the germline V gene, CDR1 is MNHEY and CDR2 is SMNVEV (reference sequence).

The genes are TRBV7-2 and TRBJ1-5; D call uncertain. Germline V gives CDR1 SGHTA, CDR2 FQGNSA. V gave up 5 bases and J gave up 10 bases, with 18 bases separating them. This CDR3 spans 14 amino acids. The CDR3, as DNA: TGTGCCAGCAGCGCCCAGAGGGCACCTTCTCCCCAGCATTTT. This encodes CASSAQRAPSPQHF.

V is TRBV30 and J is TRBJ2-7, with D perhaps matching TRBD1 (5 bases). This CDR3 comprises 15 residues. Germline CDR1 is GTSNPN and CDR2 is SVGIG (reference sequence). Trimming pared 3 bases from V and 4 bases from J, leaving 19 bases between. In nucleotides, the CDR3 is TGTGCCTGGAGCGACCAGGGCCTCCCGACTTACGAGCAGTACTTC. Amino acid sequence: CAWSDQGLPTYEQYF. The whole variable domain, filled in from reference TRBV30 and TRBJ2-7, reads SQTIHQWPATLVQPVGSPLSLECTVEGTSNPNLYWYRQAAGRGLQLLFYSVGIGQISSEVPQNLSASRPQDRQFILSSKKLLLSDSGFYLCAWSDQGLPTYEQYFGPGTRLTVT.

This clone was picked up a small number of times. The rearrangement uses TRBV4-3 and TRBJ2-2; D is uncertain. CDR1 and CDR2 from the germline V gene are LGHNA and YSLEER. The CDR3 extends over 14 amino acids. Trimming shortened V by 0 bases and J by 1 base, and 3 bases separated the two germline ends. The CDR3 DNA reads as TGCGCCAGCAGCCAAGACAGGAACACCGGGGAGCTGTTTTTT. Translation gives CASSQDRNTGELFF.

In this sample, this clone turned up a few times. This chain joins TRBV9 and TRBJ2-3, with TRBD2 matching over 11 bases. The junction had 12 bases not matched to a gene; V was cut back by 3 bases and J by 0 bases. Germline-derived CDR1 and CDR2 are SGDLS and YYNGEE. The CDR3 is 19 amino acids. CDR3 sequence reads: CASSARLAGGGTSTDTQYF. For the CDR3, the DNA is TGTGCCAGCAGCGCCCGGCTAGCGGGGGGAGGAACTAGCACAGATACGCAGTATTTT.

This chain links TRBV5-1 with TRBJ2-3; TRBD1 is a possible D gene (5 bases). Germline V gives CDR1 SGHRS, CDR2 YFSETQ. The V end was cut by 0 bases, the J end by 6 bases, with 14 bases between. CDR3 length: 15 amino acids. In DNA form, the CDR3 reads TGCGCCAGCAGCTTGGGTGACAGCGTATGGGATACGCAGTATTTT. Translation gives CASSLGDSVWDTQYF.

V is TRBV9 and J is TRBJ1-6; D is uncertain. The germline CDR1 and CDR2 sequences are SGDLS and YYNGEE. Trimming took off 3 bases at V and 11 bases at J, with 15 bases between the two ends. The CDR3 is 14 residues long. The CDR3 protein is CASSARTLGTPLHF. CDR3 sequence (DNA): TGTGCCAGCAGCGCCCGGACCCTAGGGACACCCCTCCACTTT.

The V and J genes are TRBV7-9 and TRBJ1-5; 9 bases are a match to TRBD1. Per germline, CDR1 SEHNR and CDR2 FQNEAQ (reference sequence). CDR3 length: 15 residues. Trimming at V came to 5 bases and at J to 5 bases, leaving 7 bases not matched to a gene. The CDR3 here is CASSRGQGLDQPQHF. For the CDR3, the DNA is TGTGCCAGCAGCAGAGGACAGGGGCTCGATCAGCCCCAGCATTTT.

This clone came up once. The chain carries TRBV25-1 and TRBJ2-5, with no clear D. CDR3 size: 13 residues. V dropped 5 bases and J dropped 2 bases, with 9 bases sitting between them. The germline CDR1 and CDR2 sequences are MGHDK and SYGVNS. CDR3 coding DNA: TGTGCCAGCAGTTCCCCAGGTCAAGAGACCCAGTACTTC. It specifies CASSSPGQETQYF.

The chain couples TRBV14 to TRBJ2-7; unclear D gene. Trimming removed 1 base from V and 1 base from J, with 8 bases in between. CDR1 SGHDN and CDR2 FVKESK come from the germline V gene. The CDR3 covers 14 residues. CDR3 sequence (DNA): TGTGCCAGCAGCCAAGGAGCCGTATCCTACGAGCAGTACTTC. Protein sequence: CASSQGAVSYEQYF.